This T cell receptor beta chain was recorded in a study of shared clonotypes between healthy human individuals. V lost 7 bases and J 2 bases, leaving 5 bases between the germline ends. CDR3 length: 11 residues. From germline, CDR1 is SNHLY and CDR2 FYNNEI. Each subset's genomic DNA was shared equally among a number of immunoSEQ plates. Template amounts of roughly 300 ng DNA, around 31,000 T cell genomes, were employed in unsorted PBMC replicate PCRs. Spread over ten immunoSEQ deep assay plates, unsorted PBMC DNA underwent sequencing. Libraries were prepared by immunoSEQ multiplex PCR; TCRdb keeps only in-frame clonotypes and omits some of them. The sample lists 450,000 to 500,000 clones, around 85% occurring once.

Sequenced: PBMCs. The TCR comes from a woman in her thirties or forties in good health. Some clones in this sample may be carry-over from other donors' samples. The chain joins TRBV2 to TRBJ1-1; D not certain. In DNA form, the CDR3 reads TGTGCCAGCACATTAAACACTGAAGCTTTCTTT. Translated, it gives CASTLNTEAFF.